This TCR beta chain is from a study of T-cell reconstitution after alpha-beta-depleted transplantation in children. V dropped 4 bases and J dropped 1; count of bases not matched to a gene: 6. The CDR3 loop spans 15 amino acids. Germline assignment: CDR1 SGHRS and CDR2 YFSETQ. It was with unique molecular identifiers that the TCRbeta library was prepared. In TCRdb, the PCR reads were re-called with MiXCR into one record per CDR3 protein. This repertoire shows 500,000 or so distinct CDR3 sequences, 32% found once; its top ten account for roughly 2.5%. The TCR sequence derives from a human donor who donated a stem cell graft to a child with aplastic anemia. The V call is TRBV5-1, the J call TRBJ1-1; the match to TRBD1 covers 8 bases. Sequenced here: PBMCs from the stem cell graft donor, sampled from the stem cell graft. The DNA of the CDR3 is TGCGCCAGCAGCCCGACAGGGGTTGGGAACACTGAAGCTTTCTTT. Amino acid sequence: CASSPTGVGNTEAFF.